This T cell receptor (beta chain) was recovered during a study of blood T cell repertoires in COVID-19 (dated by TCRdb to the early 2020s). Some background on the complete study: Collaborator samples came from the United States, Italy and Spain and covered acute and convalescent phases of COVID-19. The material from the prospective study consisted of cDNA or gDNA derived from T cells, B-cell-depleted T cells, or PBMCs. Nearly every sample came with metadata listing a de-identified subject ID, COVID-19 status, age in years and sex. The samples were drawn from the first 160 participants of the ongoing ImmuneRACE study and from 950 to 1,500 subjects provided by 6 global collaborators. The repertoires were released in a freely available public database meant as a resource for research on the immune response to SARS-CoV-2. Subjects who had been exposed to COVID-19, were actively infected with it, or had recovered from it provided the deeply sampled blood TCRbeta repertoires that made up the dataset. Where available, HLA class I and class II types were taken from metadata supplied by the sample provider and were not determined by assay-based typing. Results and caveats for the whole study, not just this receptor: Clinical and demographic metadata were provided uncurated, with the amount varying by source and participant.

V is trimmed back by 4 bases and J by 4 bases, and the junction contains 8 bases that no gene match accounts for. In the germline V gene, CDR1 corresponds to KGHDR and CDR2 to SFDVKD. Counted from cysteine to phenylalanine, this CDR3 has 16 amino acids. CDR3 DNA only is kept here, 48 bases in frame from base 1. The immunoSEQ Assay, a bias-controlled multiplex PCR, was used to amplify TCRbeta CDR3 regions from genomic DNA. In the authors' own workflow: Nucleated cell counts per sample were estimated from amplification of reference gene primers within the assay. Sequence reads were collapsed and filtered to measure the absolute abundance of every unique TCRbeta CDR3 rearrangement. For each sample, productive Simpson clonality was calculated as the square root of Simpson's diversity index across productive rearrangements. TCRdb carries this immuneACCESS record with in-frame sequences only. Its versions omit some clonotypes, under half of them owing to an unresolved V gene in the studies checked, with the rest unexplained. That table furnishes V, J and clone size, whereas the DNA furnished D and trimming. Present in this sample are roughly 250,000 clones, around 86% of which were seen just once. The ten biggest clones cover about 2.1% of the sample.

A remark on this clone: Its antigen has not been determined. No much larger clone exists at a distance of one base, and base qualities are not known.

Participants in the prospective study were aged roughly 18 to 89 years, lived in more than 20 United States geographic areas, and enrolled through a virtual design. Cohort assignment in the prospective study relied on participant-reported clinical history from a screening survey and a study questionnaire. Recovered participants in ImmuneRACE Cohort 3 were defined by two consecutive negative NP/OP PCR tests, clearance by a healthcare professional, or resolution of symptoms. In the prospective study, mobile phlebotomists collected whole blood, serum and a nasopharyngeal or oropharyngeal swab from each participant. Over an approximately 2-month period, participants in the prospective study had the option of providing additional blood draws and questionnaires. Blood samples from the prospective study were shipped frozen or at room temperature prior to DNA extraction.

The sequence was obtained from a woman aged 45-60 years who had recovered from COVID-19. The chain links TRBV24-1 with TRBJ2-7; the junction holds 11 bases that match TRBD1. Material: PBMCs or T cells enriched from blood (not recorded which). The CDR3 protein sequence reads: CATSETPGQGAYEQYF. The bases are TGTGCCACCAGTGAAACCCCCGGACAGGGGGCGTACGAGCAGTACTTC.